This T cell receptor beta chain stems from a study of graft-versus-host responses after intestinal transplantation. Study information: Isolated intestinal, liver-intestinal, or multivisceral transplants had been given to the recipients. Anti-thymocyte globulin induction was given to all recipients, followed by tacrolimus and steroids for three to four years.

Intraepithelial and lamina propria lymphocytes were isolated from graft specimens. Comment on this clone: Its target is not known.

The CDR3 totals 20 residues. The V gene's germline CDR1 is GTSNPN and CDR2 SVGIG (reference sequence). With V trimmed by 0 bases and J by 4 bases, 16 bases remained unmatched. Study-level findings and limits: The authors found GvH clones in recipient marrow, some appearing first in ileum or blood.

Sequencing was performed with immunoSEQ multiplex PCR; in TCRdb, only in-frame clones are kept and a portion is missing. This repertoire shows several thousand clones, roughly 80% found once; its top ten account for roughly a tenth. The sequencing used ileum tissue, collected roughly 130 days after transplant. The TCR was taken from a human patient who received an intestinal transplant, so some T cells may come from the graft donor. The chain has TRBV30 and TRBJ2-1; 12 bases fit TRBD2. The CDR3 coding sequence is TGTGCCTGGAGTGTTGAGTTTCTAGCGGGAGGGCCCTCCGGGTACAATGAGCAGTTCTTC. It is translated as CAWSVEFLAGGPSGYNEQFF.